This T cell receptor beta chain was sequenced for a study of cytomegalovirus exposure and HLA in healthy donors. The PCR contained 60 Vbeta and 13 Jbeta primers. Measured with immunoSEQ multiplex PCR; TCRdb has only the in-frame clones, and not every one. Among some 150,000 clones listed, approximately 76% were seen once. Overall study results and limits: The study found most TCR sequences rare, yet found some public TCRs in many donors. The authors reported that TCR beta sequences could predict HLA-A and HLA-B alleles. These predictions were accurate for most subjects in the first cohort.

Points on this clone: No antigen is known for it.

Sequenced: PBMCs. The TCR sequence derives from a man in his 60s in good health and CMV-seronegative.

The CDR3 here is CASSQPGGRKETQYF. CDR3 DNA: TGTGCCAGCAGCCAACCGGGAGGTAGGAAAGAGACCCAGTACTTC. The V and J genes are TRBV4-2 and TRBJ2-5; 7 bases are a match to TRBD2. The CDR3 spans 15 residues. V dropped 2 bases and J dropped 3; count of bases not matched to a gene: 6. Germline CDR1 is LGHNA and CDR2 is YNFKEQ.